Detailed here is one TCR beta chain. Germline-derived CDR1 and CDR2 are SGHNT and YYREEE (reference sequence). The J segment lost 2 bases and the V segment lost 0 bases, leaving 0 bases of the junction unmatched. This CDR3 is 14 amino acids long. The data originate from a study of blood T cell repertoires in COVID-19. On the study more broadly: Samples of COVID-19 (acute and convalescent) were obtained from the United States, Italy and Spain. The analysed material was cDNA or gDNA that came from T cells, B-cell-depleted T cells, or PBMCs.

In the authors' workflow: Reference gene primers were amplified, and this amplification served to estimate nucleated cell counts. The assay was immunoSEQ multiplex PCR, and TCRdb's table has in-frame clones only and misses some. V and J calls and clone size come straight from that table; D and trimming were deduced from the DNA. Here the sample spans about 89,000 clones, roughly 80% being singletons. The chain couples TRBV5-4 to TRBJ2-7, with 9 bases identical to TRBD1. This receptor was obtained from a human donor in a cohort sampled during active COVID-19. Sequencing was performed on peripheral blood. The CDR3 here is CASSLGQGAYEQYF. For the CDR3, the DNA is TGTGCCAGCAGCTTGGGACAGGGGGCCTACGAGCAGTACTTC.